The source of this TCR beta chain is a study of early T cells in non-severe SARS-CoV-2 infection. cDNA molecules, individually, were tagged with unique molecular identifiers. Each CDR3 protein gets one entry after TCRdb re-called the 5' RACE reads with MiXCR. The sample includes tens of thousands of distinct CDR3 sequences, 9.5% of them seen just once. This clonotype was counted many times. The receptor was isolated from an adult who was a healthcare worker with PCR-confirmed SARS-CoV-2 infection or an uninfected control (not recorded which). The sequenced material came from whole blood.

In DNA form, the CDR3 reads TGTGCCACCAGTGATTCGAGGGGGCTCAATCAGCCCCAGCATTTT. It codes for CATSDSRGLNQPQHF. This sequence joins TRBV24-1 and TRBJ1-5; TRBD1 aligns across 7 bases. The CDR3 runs 15 residues. Trimming cost V 2 bases and J 3 bases; bases outside gene matches: 3. CDR1 and CDR2 (germline): KGHDR, SFDVKD.